This TCR beta chain was found in a study of CD8+ T cells in alopecia areata (dated by TCRdb to 2016 to 2018). Broadly, across the study: Treated patients were enrolled in an open-label pilot trial of oral tofacitinib, 5 to 10 mg twice daily, for moderate-to-severe alopecia areata. Tofacitinib was administered for 6 to 18 months, and 6 months of follow-up off drug were then conducted to assess delayed response and recurrence. To study T cell clonal expansion in alopecia areata, the researchers applied high-throughput TCRbeta sequencing to both the C3H/HeJ mouse model and human patients. On the human side, TCRbeta sequencing was run on scalp tissue and on sorted CD4+ and CD8+ peripheral blood T cells from healthy controls and from alopecia areata patients with either patchy or totalis/universalis disease. Biopsies were taken from tofacitinib-treated patients at baseline and at 4 and 24 weeks of treatment, and a later scalp biopsy was taken in several of the tofacitinib-treated patients. Scalp clonality was compared among normal scalp (n=4), patchy alopecia areata scalp (n=8), and alopecia totalis/universalis scalp (n=8). The RNA source kit depended on sample type: the PAXgene miRNA kit for fixed scalp, the miRNeasy kit for PBMCs, and the RNeasy kit for mouse skin. immunoSEQ multiplex PCR using 35 Vbeta forward primers and 13 Jbeta reverse primers was used to amplify TCRbeta CDR3 regions. Overall results and qualifications from the work: Unlike mouse skin, which is dominated by gammadelta T cells, normal human skin has resident alphabeta T cells that are also sequenced, and this complicates analysis of the scalp TCR repertoire. Compared with normal scalp, lesional scalp had higher clonality and more expanded CD8+ clones, particularly in alopecia totalis/universalis, a pattern that suggests antigenic drive. Compared with mice, TCR sequences shared between patients were less clear, possibly partly because of HLA diversity across the patient population.

The time point tag for this specimen amounts to: baseline before oral tofacitinib. Lesional scalp punch biopsies and peripheral blood were collected from alopecia areata patients. After PBMCs were isolated by density centrifugation and stained for CD3, CD4 and CD8, a FACSAria was used to sort CD4+ and CD8+ T cells. As for this clone: Its recognized antigen is unknown. No quality values exist for individual bases; no much larger clone is one base distant.

Receptors were amplified or captured by the immunoSEQ multiplex PCR assay. For TCR sequencing, RNA was extracted from every sample and reverse transcribed into cDNA to serve as template. First-strand cDNA was synthesized with SuperScript III using a 2:1 mix of oligo-dT and random hexamers. A synthetic immune receptor repertoire was used to assess amplification bias, and residual bias was removed computationally. The authors processed their data as follows. After raw reads were preprocessed to remove errors, the CDR3 was defined following IMGT conventions as running from the conserved cysteine to phenylalanine. Clonality was computed by normalizing Shannon entropy by log2 of the number of productive unique TCRs and subtracting the result from 1. Whether scalp clones were CD4 or CD8 was inferred by matching scalp TCRbeta sequences against CD4 and CD8 repertoires sorted from blood. The table comes from immuneACCESS by way of TCRdb, which keeps in-frame sequences with V and J called. Part of the clones is missing from these tables; in studies checked, under half for an unresolved V gene and the rest for unknown reasons. V and J calls and clone size are copied from that table; D and trimming were computed from the DNA. In this sample the table shows over 200,000 clones, 50% to 60% of which occur a single time. The ten largest clonotypes hold around 0.46% of the sample.

The sample in question was CD4+ T cells sorted from blood, obtained at week 0. This TCR was recovered from a human donor with alopecia areata.

Here the CDR3 is given as CASHQAAYTEAFF. At the DNA level, the sequence is TGTGCCAGCCACCAAGCCGCTTATACTGAAGCTTTCTTT. The rearranged segments are TRBV11-2 and TRBJ1-1, with the D gene not confidently named. V and J are truncated by 8 bases and 5 bases respectively, leaving an intervening sequence of 15 bases. Measured from the cysteine to the phenylalanine, the CDR3 is 13 residues long. Kept here is only the CDR3 DNA, which spans 39 bases and is read in frame from base 1. Taken from the germline V gene, the CDR1 and CDR2 loops are SGHAT and FQNNGV. This CDR3, with the reference TRBV11-2 and TRBJ1-1 proteins standing in past its ends, gives the full variable domain EAGVAQSPRYKIIEKRQSVAFWCNPISGHATLYWYQQILGQGPKLLIQFQNNGVVDDSQLPKDRFSAERLKGVDSTLKIQPAKLEDSAVYLCASHQAAYTEAFFGQGTRLTVV.